This T cell receptor (beta chain) derives from a study of TIL therapy for anti-PD-1-resistant metastatic lung cancer. Whole-study context: Tumors had a median PD-L1 proportion score of approximately 6.4%. Most patients had lung adenocarcinoma.

Time point noted: pre-treatment sample, taken before nivolumab and TIL therapy. Sequencing used immunoSEQ v3. The method was immunoSEQ multiplex PCR; TCRdb's version includes in-frame clones alone and lacks a portion of them. This sample has about 50,000 clones, with 86% found just once. In this sample, this clone turned up once. This specimen was blood, taken at baseline. This TCR was sampled from a person aged 25 to 80 with non-small cell lung cancer.

The CDR3 loop reads CASSYRGGGETQYF. The CDR3 DNA reads as TGTGCCAGCAGTTACCGGGGGGGAGGAGAGACCCAGTACTTC. V and J are TRBV6-6 and TRBJ2-5; TRBD2 aligns across 8 bases. The V and J ends lost 2 bases and 4 bases, in that order; junction bases with no gene match: 3. The germline gives CDR1 MNHNY, CDR2 SVGAGI (reference sequence). This CDR3 spans 14 amino acids.